The 8 T cell receptor beta chains reported below all come from one sample, sequenced in a study of blood T cell repertoires in COVID-19. Clones were sequenced by immunoSEQ multiplex PCR, and TCRdb holds only the in-frame ones, with some missing. The sample consists of roughly 55,000 clones, about nine tenths of them appearing once. The material sequenced was peripheral blood. These receptors were obtained from a man between 50 and 59 years old with active COVID-19.

The chain employs TRBV10-3 and TRBJ1-2; 9 bases match TRBD1. V lost 8 bases, J lost 4 bases, and 8 bases stayed unmatched. The germline V gene encodes CDR1 ENHRY and CDR2 SYGVKD. The CDR3 totals 14 residues. The CDR3: CAIRGTGYGYGYTF. The CDR3 DNA is TGTGCCATCCGAGGGACAGGGTACGGCTATGGCTACACCTTC.

The rearrangement links TRBV3-1 (or the pseudogene TRBV3-2) to TRBJ2-7; D gene uncertain. The CDR3 contains 15 residues. Trimming removed 0 bases at V and 0 bases at J, with 9 bases between. CDR1 is LGHDT, CDR2 YNNKEL, per germline (reference sequence). Here the CDR3 DNA reads TGTGCCAGCAGCCAAGAATCCGAGAGCTCCTACGAGCAGTACTTC. Translating it yields CASSQESESSYEQYF.

This clone was observed a single time. The rearrangement links TRBV11-3 to TRBJ1-2, with TRBD1 matching 8 bases. Germline CDR1 SGHNT, CDR2 YENEEA. Trimming at V came to 3 bases and at J to 8 bases, leaving 14 bases not matched to a gene. The CDR3 sequence is 16 residues long. CDR3 nucleotides: TGTGCCAGCAGCTTCCGCTCCCCGACAGGGGAGAAGGGCTACACCTTC. Amino acid sequence: CASSFRSPTGEKGYTF.

This rearrangement joins TRBV30 to TRBJ1-6; D remains ambiguous. Trimming left V 1 base short and J 14 bases short, with 15 bases between. The CDR3 is 13 residues long. The germline gives CDR1 GTSNPN, CDR2 SVGIG (reference sequence). The CDR3 region is CAWSETESGSLHF. The DNA for the CDR3 is TGTGCCTGGAGTGAGACGGAATCAGGATCCCTCCACTTT.

The chain is built from TRBV6-6 and TRBJ2-1; the D gene is possibly TRBD1 (7 bases). This CDR3 spans 18 amino acids. Trimming stripped 5 bases from V and 0 bases from J, with 20 bases between. The germline CDR1 and CDR2 sequences are MNHNY and SVGAGI (reference sequence). The CDR3 nucleotides read TGTGCCAGCAGTCCGATGACAGGGACTGGTAGCTCCTACAATGAGCAGTTCTTC. As protein: CASSPMTGTGSSYNEQFF.

The chain combines TRBV7-9 with TRBJ1-2, with a tentative D call TRBD1 (5 bases). V lost 4 bases and J 1 base, leaving 16 bases between the germline ends. In germline, CDR1 is SEHNR, CDR2 FQNEAQ (reference sequence). This CDR3 is built from 16 residues. The DNA of the CDR3 is TGTGCCAGCAGCTCCGGGTCAGCAGGGTTTAACTATGGCTACACCTTC. Residues: CASSSGSAGFNYGYTF.

The chain links TRBV2 to TRBJ2-7; D is possibly TRBD1 (6 bases). Germline lookup yields CDR1 SNHLY and CDR2 FYNNEI. Trimming pared 6 bases from V and 2 bases from J, leaving 8 bases between. CDR3 size: 12 residues. DNA of the CDR3: TGTGCCAGCAGCCGGGACACCTACGAGCAGTACTTC. Its translation is CASSRDTYEQYF.

The rearrangement joins TRBV5-4 to TRBJ1-6; 8 bases are shared with TRBD1. From germline, CDR1 is SGHNT and CDR2 YYREEE (reference sequence). CDR3 length equals 16 residues. V was pared by 0 bases and J by 7 bases, with 6 bases of the junction left unmatched. The CDR3 coding sequence is TGTGCCAGCAGCTTGGGACGGGACAGGACCAATTCACCCCTCCACTTT. Translated: CASSLGRDRTNSPLHF.